This T cell receptor (beta chain) is from a study of cytomegalovirus exposure and HLA in healthy donors. Across the whole study: HLA-typed donors contributed about 85 million unique TCRs, which were held in an early data release. General study findings and limits: Further analysis, carried out later, found HLA-associated TCR beta chains more clonally expanded than equally common other chains. A link between a missense DCLRE1C variant and TCR beta V- and J-gene trimming emerged from a later analysis.

PCR amplification relied on 60 Vbeta primers (plus 13 Jbeta primers). Method: immunoSEQ multiplex PCR; TCRdb's copy keeps in-frame clones and lacks some. The sample holds about 170,000 clones, roughly 80% seen once. CDR3 length: 15 residues. Trimming removed 3 bases from V and 2 bases from J; junction bases left unmatched: 3. Germline-derived CDR1 and CDR2 are SGDLS and YYNGEE. Notes on this clone: No antigen is known for it.

The clonotype was recovered from a girl aged 10 to 17 in good health and CMV-seropositive. V gene TRBV9 combines with J gene TRBJ2-3; the match to TRBD2 covers 10 bases. The specimen was PBMCs. The CDR3 protein is CASSAAGGPTDTQYF. The DNA of the CDR3 is TGTGCCAGCAGCGCAGCGGGGGGGCCCACAGATACGCAGTATTTT.